The next 23 T cell receptor beta chains were all read from a single sample in a study of tumor and adjacent non-tumor tissue in lung cancer. The library came from three nested PCR rounds adapted from ARM-PCR protocols. TCRdb re-called the multiplex PCR reads through MiXCR, storing one row per CDR3 protein. The sample contains around 66,000 distinct CDR3 sequences, roughly 72% of which appear only once. No cell sorting was done before RNA was extracted from the tissue. Sequencing was performed on lung tumor tissue. The receptors shown here come from a man aged 55 to 70 with non-small cell lung cancer.

A word on this clonotype: An end of the junction differs from the germline gene, which may be a read error. This sequence joins TRBV5-4 and TRBJ2-3, with 8 bases identical to TRBD2. CDR3 length: 16 residues. Per the germline V gene, CDR1 is SGHNT and CDR2 is YYREEE (reference sequence). The CDR3 reads CDSSTIEREKGDTQYF. As DNA, the CDR3 is TGTGACAGCAGCACTATAGAGCGGGAGAAGGGAGATACGCAGTATTTT.

This clonotype was seen only once. This clone may be a read error of a much larger clone one base away. The CDR3 here is CASSPWGAMNTGAFF. CDR3 bases: TGCGCCAGCAGCCCTTGGGGCGCAATGAACACTGGAGCTTTCTTT. V is TRBV5-1 and J is TRBJ1-1; D is perhaps TRBD1 (5 bases). This CDR3 is built from 15 residues. CDR1 is SGHRS, CDR2 YFSETQ, per germline.

This clonotype appeared a single time. This chain links TRBV6-5 with TRBJ2-7; D tentatively fits TRBD1 or TRBD2 (5 bases each). V was pared by 2 bases and J by 7 bases, with 15 bases between. The germline V gene has CDR1 MNHEY and CDR2 SVGAGI. The CDR3 sequence is 14 residues long. DNA for the CDR3: TGTGCCAGCAGTTACAAGGATAGGGGAGAGGAGCAGTACTTC. It yields the protein CASSYKDRGEEQYF.

The chain is built from TRBV29-1 and TRBJ2-5, with D unresolved. V was trimmed by 5 bases and J by 5 bases, leaving 9 bases between them. Per the germline V gene, CDR1 is SQVTM and CDR2 is ANQGSEA. The CDR3 has 11 amino acids. For the CDR3, the DNA is TGCAGCGTTCTGGCCCTCGAGACCCAGTACTTC. The encoded protein is CSVLALETQYF.

Comments on this clonotype: Here the CDR3 omits its conserved ending phenylalanine or tryptophan, so a read error is the likely source. The chain uses TRBV11-3 and TRBJ2-3, with D unclear. CDR3 length equals 13 residues. Per the germline V gene, CDR1 is SGHNT and CDR2 is YENEEA. For the CDR3, the DNA is TGTGCCAGAAGCTTAATCCCACAAGATACGCAGTATTAT. Amino acid sequence: CARSLIPQDTQYY.

The V call is TRBV20-1, the J call TRBJ2-7; 7 bases line up with TRBD1. CDR1 and CDR2 from the germline V gene are DFQATT and SNEGSKA (reference sequence). The V segment lost 8 bases and the J segment 5 bases; nucleotides outside the gene matches: 9. CDR3 length: 12 amino acids. The CDR3 here is CSTGDRPDEQYF. Here the CDR3 DNA reads TGCAGTACAGGGGACAGACCCGACGAGCAGTACTTC.

Turning to this clonotype: In this CDR3 the conserved last residue, phenylalanine or tryptophan, is missing, so a read error is likely. The gene calls are TRBV11-3 and TRBJ2-3; no clear D. Germline CDR1 SGHNT, CDR2 YENEEA. CDR3 length equals 14 residues. The CDR3 region has the DNA TGTGCCAGCAGCTTGCGTCAGCCCAAAGATAAGCAGTATTTG. It yields the protein CASSLRQPKDKQYL.

The chain is built from TRBV14 and TRBJ2-3, with no clear D. Per the germline V gene, CDR1 is SGHDN and CDR2 is FVKESK. V was shortened by 5 bases and J by 2 bases, with 5 bases between the two germline ends. CDR3 length: 12 residues. CDR3 DNA sequence: TGTGCCAGCAGCTGTGACACAGATACGCAGTATTTT. This encodes CASSCDTDTQYF.

The gene calls are TRBV29-1 and TRBJ1-1; the match to TRBD1 covers 8 bases. The V and J ends lost 5 bases and 5 bases, in that order; junction bases with no gene match: 4. Germline loops: CDR1 SQVTM, CDR2 ANQGSEA. This CDR3 comprises 12 residues. CDR3 in amino acids: CSVRTGNTEAFF. Here the CDR3 DNA reads TGCAGCGTTAGGACAGGGAATACTGAAGCTTTCTTT.

This clonotype has a single count. Mismatch with germline at one junction end may stem from a read error. V is TRBV6-5 and J is TRBJ1-4; D possibly corresponds to TRBD1 (6 bases). This CDR3 region has 15 residues. Germline V lookup: CDR1 MNHEY, CDR2 SVGAGI. The CDR3 sequence: CASSYEGGRGEKLFF. CDR3 coding DNA: TGTGCCAGCAGCTACGAGGGGGGGCGCGGTGAAAAACTGTTTTTC.

Remarks on this clonotype: Germline and junction disagree at one end, which may indicate a read error. V usage is TRBV20-1 and J usage is TRBJ2-1, with a weak D call TRBD1 (6 bases). CDR1 and CDR2 (germline): DFQATT, SNEGSKA (reference sequence). The length of the CDR3 is 18 residues. The CDR3 DNA reads as TGCAGTGCTGGAGACGGGCTCAGGGGAGTCGGATCCTACAATAAGCAGTTCTTC. This translates into CSAGDGLRGVGSYNKQFF.

This clonotype was picked up many times. The chain joins TRBV28 to TRBJ2-3; the D is unclear. Deletions cut 7 bases from V and 1 base from J, with 9 bases between. Germline V gives CDR1 MDHEN, CDR2 SYDVKM. The CDR3 is 13 residues long. The CDR3 spells CASTQSGTDTQYF. The CDR3 bases are TGTGCCAGCACCCAAAGTGGCACAGATACGCAGTATTTT.

In regard to this clonotype: Likely a read error: the CDR3 ends without its conserved phenylalanine or tryptophan. V is TRBV2 and J is TRBJ2-7; D is uncertain. The CDR3 is 12 amino acids. Germline values: CDR1 SNHLY, CDR2 FYNNEI. V lost 8 bases to trimming and J lost 0 bases, with 8 bases between them. The CDR3 sequence: CASSGSSYEQYL. Written as DNA, the CDR3 is TGTGCCAGCTCCGGCAGCTCCTACGAGCAGTACCTC.

As for this clonotype: Because the CDR3 is missing its conserved closing phenylalanine or tryptophan, this is likely a read error. V gene TRBV29-1 combines with J gene TRBJ2-3, with TRBD1 matching 7 bases. CDR3 size: 13 residues. Germline CDR1 SQVTM, CDR2 ANQGSEA. This CDR3 reads CSVADRDTDTQYS. The CDR3 DNA follows: TGTAGCGTTGCTGACAGGGACACAGATACGCAGTATTCT.

Remarks on this clonotype: Its ends do not fully match the called genes, so a read error is possible. The chain couples TRBV11-3 to TRBJ2-2, with a weak D call TRBD2 (5 bases). Germline V gives CDR1 SGHNT, CDR2 YENEEA. The CDR3 has 16 amino acids. In DNA, the CDR3 is TGTGCCAGCAGTTTTCGCGGTAGAGTAGGCACCGGGGAGCTGTTATTT. Amino acids: CASSFRGRVGTGELLF.

V usage is TRBV5-1 and J usage is TRBJ2-3; D is unclear. Germline V gene data show CDR1 as SGHRS and CDR2 as YFSETQ. The CDR3 is made up of 14 amino acids. Trimming took off 0 bases at V and 6 bases at J, with 11 bases between the two ends. In DNA form, the CDR3 reads TGCGCCAGCAGCTTGGGCAGGAGAGACGATACGCAGTATTTT. Translated, it gives CASSLGRRDDTQYF.

This clonotype occurred a few times. Compared with germline, one end of the junction differs, possibly owing to a read error. The rearrangement links TRBV11-3 to TRBJ2-1; D possibly corresponds to TRBD1 (6 bases). This CDR3 spans 14 amino acids. Germline values: CDR1 SGHNT, CDR2 YENEEA. The CDR3 sequence: CASSLGGEGGEHFF. The CDR3, as DNA: TGTGCCAGCAGCCTCGGTGGAGAAGGGGGTGAGCACTTCTTC.

The chain has TRBV5-5 and TRBJ2-2; 7 bases are shared with TRBD2. The junction had 18 bases not matched to a gene; V was cut back by 6 bases and J by 7 bases. CDR1 and CDR2 from the germline V gene are SGHKS and YYEKEE (reference sequence). The CDR3 is 17 residues long. CDR3 nucleotide sequence: TGTGCCAGCATCCTCGCACCCAGCGGGAAACAGGACGGGGAGCTGTTTTTT. This sequence encodes CASILAPSGKQDGELFF.

This clonotype was seen only once. A read error is likely, as this CDR3 ends without the conserved phenylalanine or tryptophan. The rearrangement uses TRBV14 and TRBJ2-1; 10 positions match TRBD2. The V gene's germline CDR1 is SGHDN and CDR2 FVKESK. Unmatched junction bases numbered 10, after V lost 4 bases and J lost 13 bases. The CDR3 loop spans 14 amino acids. CDR3 in DNA: TGTGCCAGCAGCCGAGTCACTAGCGGGACTGAACAGTTCTCC. Translating it yields CASSRVTSGTEQFS.

Points on this clonotype: At one end, the junction sequence differs from germline, possibly due to a read error. J is TRBJ2-5 and V is TRBV6-5, with D perhaps matching TRBD2 (6 bases). Germline V gene data show CDR1 as MNHEY and CDR2 as SVGAGI. The CDR3 contains 19 residues. The CDR3 DNA follows: TGTGTCAGCAGTTACTCTTCGATGACGGGGGAGGAGTACCAAGAGACCCAGTACTTC. Encoded protein: CVSSYSSMTGEEYQETQYF.

Sample share makes this clonotype medium-sized. The chain carries TRBV11-3 and TRBJ2-5, with TRBD2 matching over 10 bases. The CDR3 spans 15 residues. From germline, CDR1 is SGHNT and CDR2 YENEEA. V lost 5 bases to trimming and J lost 5 bases; unmatched junction nucleotides: 8. This chain's CDR3 is CASSPGLAEEETQYF. The DNA of the CDR3 is TGTGCCAGCAGCCCAGGACTAGCGGAGGAGGAGACCCAGTACTTC.

Regarding this clonotype: One junction end does not reproduce the germline sequence, and a read error may be involved. The chain joins TRBV11-2 to TRBJ2-5, with D maybe TRBD2 (5 bases). Germline lookup yields CDR1 SGHAT and CDR2 FQNNGV. CDR3 length equals 15 residues. CDR3 nucleotide sequence: TGTGCCAGCAGCTCTGAGCGGAGGAGCCTTGAGACCCAATTCTTC. It translates to CASSSERRSLETQFF.

Only a few counts were recorded for this clonotype. The genes are TRBV11-1 and TRBJ2-2; weak D call: TRBD2 (5 bases). This CDR3 spans 14 amino acids. CDR1 and CDR2 (germline): SGHAT, FQDESV (reference sequence). The CDR3 region is CACNYTSGTGELFF. The CDR3 region has the DNA TGTGCTTGCAACTATACTAGTGGCACCGGGGAGCTGTTTTTT.